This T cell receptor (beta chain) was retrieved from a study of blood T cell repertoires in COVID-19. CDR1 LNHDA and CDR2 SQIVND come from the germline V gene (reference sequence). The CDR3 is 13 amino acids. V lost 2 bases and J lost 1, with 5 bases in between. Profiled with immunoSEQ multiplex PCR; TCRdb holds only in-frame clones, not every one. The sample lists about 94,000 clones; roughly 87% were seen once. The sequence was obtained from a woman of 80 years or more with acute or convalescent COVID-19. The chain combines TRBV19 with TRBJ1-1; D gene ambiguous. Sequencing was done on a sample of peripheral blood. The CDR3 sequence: CASSILGNTEAFF. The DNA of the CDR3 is TGTGCCAGTAGTATACTCGGGAACACTGAAGCTTTCTTT.